This TCR beta chain was identified in a study of control samples from healthy donors and cancer patients (dated by TCRdb to the early 2020s). The library was generated by the immunoSEQ multiplex PCR assay. In TCRdb, the immuneACCESS table is reduced to in-frame sequences with V and J assigned. These tables do not hold every clone; where another copy was compared, an unresolved V gene accounts for under half, and the others remain unexplained. Here the sample has some 130,000 clones; 90% occur a single time. The top ten hold about 2.3% of the sample. The CDR3, cysteine through phenylalanine, is 18 amino acids long. Left in the record is the CDR3 DNA by itself, 54 bases read in frame from the first base. V drops 6 bases and J drops 2 bases, leaving 22 bases in between. The germline V gene encodes CDR1 PRHDT and CDR2 FYEKMQ (reference sequence). Worth noting for this clone: The antigen it recognizes is unknown. No much larger clone exists at a distance of one base, and base qualities are not known.

The sequence was collected from a man aged 35-49 years in good health. The sample comprised blood. The rearrangement joined TRBV13 to TRBJ2-2; no D gene is confidently identified. Here the CDR3 is given as CASSHPPDQEFNTGELFF. The nucleotide sequence reads TGTGCCAGCAGTCACCCGCCAGACCAGGAATTCAACACCGGGGAGCTGTTTTTT.